What follows are 26 T cell receptor beta chains derived from one specimen sequenced in a study of blood T cell repertoires in COVID-19. Method: immunoSEQ multiplex PCR; TCRdb's copy keeps in-frame clones and lacks some. The table has about 80,000 clones, around 82% seen once. Material: peripheral blood. The receptors shown here come from a man aged 60-69 years with COVID-19, enrolled during active disease.

The chain is built from TRBV7-6 and TRBJ2-6; 11 bases match TRBD2. Germline-derived CDR1 and CDR2 are SGHVS and FNYEAQ. The CDR3 is 19 residues long. V trimming: 0 bases; J trimming: 2 bases; junction bases outside the gene matches: 6. The CDR3 bases are TGTGCCAGCAGCTTAGCCGTAGCGGGAGGGACTCCTGGGGCCAACGTCCTGACTTTC. Its translation is CASSLAVAGGTPGANVLTF.

The chain employs TRBV7-8 and TRBJ2-5; TRBD2 agrees at 13 bases. The CDR3 is 17 amino acids. Trimming at V came to 0 bases and at J to 3 bases, leaving 4 bases not matched to a gene. Germline V gene sequence: CDR1 SGHVS, CDR2 FQNEAQ. CDR3 DNA: TGTGCCAGCAGCTTAGCGGGGGGACTAGCGGGGAAAGAGACCCAGTACTTC. It yields the protein CASSLAGGLAGKETQYF.

The rearrangement links TRBV6-5 to TRBJ1-1; a possible D gene is TRBD1 (6 bases). Looked up from germline, CDR1 is MNHEY and CDR2 is SVGAGI. Trimming shortened V by 7 bases and J by 4 bases, and 16 bases separated the two germline ends. There are 14 residues in the CDR3. CDR3 loop: CASNRQAGSTEAFF. The DNA for the CDR3 is TGTGCCAGCAACCGACAGGCCGGATCCACTGAAGCTTTCTTT.

The rearrangement joins TRBV12-2 to TRBJ2-4; the D call in the table, TRBD2, was not verified against the DNA. TRBV12-2 is a pseudogene locus. The CDR3 has 16 amino acids. CDR3 region: CASRAVHRRSSDIQYF. The CDR3 region has the DNA TGTGCAAGTCGCGCGGTGCATCGTCGTTCCTCGGACATTCAGTACTTC.

This chain links TRBV3-1 (or the pseudogene TRBV3-2) with TRBJ1-2; D gene ambiguous. The CDR3 has 14 residues. Trimming removed 4 bases at V and 8 bases at J, with 17 bases between. CDR1 and CDR2 (germline): LGHDT, YNNKEL (reference sequence). CDR3 coding DNA: TGTGCCAGCAGCCCCACGGTTTCGGAGCGGGGCTACACCTTC. Amino acid sequence: CASSPTVSERGYTF.

V gene TRBV7-2 combines with J gene TRBJ1-5; the match to TRBD1 covers 8 bases. V was clipped by 4 bases and J by 3 bases; unmatched bases: 8. There are 16 residues in the CDR3. Germline CDR1 reads SGHTA; CDR2 reads FQGNSA. This chain's CDR3 is CASSSWTGRHNQPQHF. CDR3 DNA: TGTGCCAGCAGCTCCTGGACAGGGCGCCACAATCAGCCCCAGCATTTT.

This clone occurred once. This chain links TRBV11-2 with TRBJ2-3, with 7 bases identical to TRBD2. The germline gives CDR1 SGHAT, CDR2 FQNNGV. V shed 5 bases, J shed 1 base, and the junction held 15 bases outside the gene matches. The CDR3 sequence is 18 residues long. The CDR3, as DNA: TGTGCCAGCAGCCGTTCTGGGCGTACAGCGGGACGCACAGATACGCAGTATTTT. This encodes CASSRSGRTAGRTDTQYF.

The chain employs TRBV5-1 and TRBJ1-1, with D unclear. Trimming removed 0 bases at V and 1 base at J, with 13 bases between. The length of the CDR3 is 16 residues. Germline values: CDR1 SGHRS, CDR2 YFSETQ. The CDR3 DNA follows: TGCGCCAGCAGCTTGGACCTGGCTTCCTCGAACACTGAAGCTTTCTTT. This translates into CASSLDLASSNTEAFF.

The chain has TRBV9 and TRBJ2-1; TRBD2 might be the D (7 bases). Per the germline V gene, CDR1 is SGDLS and CDR2 is YYNGEE. The CDR3 consists of 17 residues. V gave up 4 bases and J gave up 6 bases, with 23 bases separating them. In nucleotides, the CDR3 is TGTGCCAGCAGCCCCCTCCCCGGTGCGGGGGCGGGCAATGAGCAGTTCTTC. This codes for CASSPLPGAGAGNEQFF.

The J gene is TRBJ2-3, the V gene TRBV25-1, with 8 bases matching TRBD2. The germline CDR1 and CDR2 sequences are MGHDK and SYGVNS. The CDR3 is 16 residues long. Germline trimming cut 1 base from V and 2 bases from J; bases unmatched to any gene: 5. The DNA for the CDR3 is TGTGCCAGCAGTGAATCTCGGGGGGGAAACACAGATACGCAGTATTTT. It codes for CASSESRGGNTDTQYF.

The chain uses TRBV5-6 and TRBJ2-1, with TRBD1 as a possible D gene (6 bases). The V and J ends lost 4 bases and 8 bases respectively, with 13 bases between them. The V gene's germline CDR1 is SGHDT and CDR2 YYEEEE. The CDR3 extends over 13 amino acids. CDR3 region: CASSHDRRYEQFF. The CDR3 region has the DNA TGTGCCAGCAGCCACGACAGGAGGTATGAGCAGTTCTTC.

This chain uses TRBV11-3 with TRBJ2-4; TRBD1 aligns across 10 bases. The trim removed 5 bases at V and 5 bases at J, leaving 9 bases unmatched. This CDR3 is built from 16 residues. Germline V gene sequence: CDR1 SGHNT, CDR2 YENEEA. CDR3 bases: TGTGCCAGCAGCCCCTGGGACAGGGGCGAGGAAAACATTCAGTACTTC. It translates to CASSPWDRGEENIQYF.

The rearrangement joins TRBV19 to TRBJ1-1; 7 positions agree with TRBD1. The CDR3 is 15 amino acids. The germline V gene has CDR1 LNHDA and CDR2 SQIVND (reference sequence). With 4 bases clipped from V and 5 bases from J, the junction kept 10 bases outside the gene matches. The CDR3 loop reads CASSTPTGRRTEAFF. The CDR3 coding sequence is TGTGCCAGTAGTACTCCGACAGGGCGGAGGACTGAAGCTTTCTTT.

This clone has ten or more counts. The chain uses TRBV29-1 and TRBJ1-2; D unclear. The CDR3 runs to 13 residues. V was shortened by 0 bases and J by 7 bases, with 12 bases between the two germline ends. Germline assignment: CDR1 SQVTM and CDR2 ANQGSEA. In DNA form, the CDR3 reads TGCAGCGTTGAAGATCTTCCCAGCGCTGGCTACACCTTC. Translating it yields CSVEDLPSAGYTF.

Points on this clone: The same CDR3 is also encoded by other DNA sequences in this sample. This sequence joins TRBV3-1 (or the pseudogene TRBV3-2) and TRBJ1-2; the D gene is possibly TRBD1 (5 bases). Germline values: CDR1 LGHDT, CDR2 YNNKEL (reference sequence). The CDR3 loop spans 13 amino acids. V was trimmed by 4 bases and J by 6 bases, leaving 12 bases between them. The CDR3 loop reads CASSPRGSHGYTF. DNA of the CDR3: TGTGCCAGCAGCCCTAGGGGATCCCATGGCTACACCTTC.

This chain joins TRBV18 and TRBJ2-7; 10 bases are a match to TRBD1. V trimming: 5 bases; J trimming: 3 bases; junction bases outside the gene matches: 1. The V gene's germline CDR1 is KGHSH and CDR2 LQKENI. This CDR3 is built from 13 residues. The CDR3 bases are TGTGCCAGCTCAGGACAGGGGGACTACGAGCAGTACTTC. Translated: CASSGQGDYEQYF.

V is TRBV9 and J is TRBJ2-2; D perhaps matches TRBD2 (6 bases). CDR1 is SGDLS, CDR2 YYNGEE, per germline. CDR3 length: 17 residues. V shed 0 bases and J shed 2 bases, with 14 bases lying between them. The CDR3 sequence is CASSVGRGGINTGELFF. In DNA, the CDR3 is TGTGCCAGCAGCGTAGGGAGGGGAGGCATTAACACCGGGGAGCTGTTTTTT.

The chain combines TRBV11-3 with TRBJ1-1; the D gene is possibly TRBD1 (6 bases). CDR3 size: 14 residues. Germline CDR1 reads SGHNT; CDR2 reads YENEEA. The V end lost 5 bases, the J end lost 2 bases, and 12 bases lay between the germline ends. The CDR3, as DNA: TGTGCCAGCAGCCTCAGGGGTATAAACACTGAAGCTTTCTTT. It translates to CASSLRGINTEAFF.

CDR3 loop: CATSDLQGDGTGNTEAFF. The DNA of the CDR3 is TGTGCCACCAGTGATTTGCAAGGGGACGGGACAGGGAACACTGAAGCTTTCTTT. The rearrangement joins TRBV24-1 to TRBJ1-1; 8 bases fit TRBD1. The trim removed 0 bases at V and 1 base at J, leaving 9 bases unmatched. The CDR3 is made up of 18 amino acids. Germline-derived CDR1 and CDR2 are KGHDR and SFDVKD.

The chain employs TRBV7-9 and TRBJ1-5, with 7 bases identical to TRBD1. CDR3 length: 14 residues. The V gene end was trimmed by 5 bases and the J gene end by 3 bases; junction bases not matched to a gene: 4. Germline CDR1 SEHNR, CDR2 FQNEAQ (reference sequence). This CDR3 is CASSTGTANQPQHF. The CDR3 DNA sequence: TGTGCCAGCAGCACAGGGACAGCCAATCAGCCCCAGCATTTT.

This clone was detected a few times. The chain has TRBV19 and TRBJ2-3; no definite D call. This CDR3 is built from 12 residues. Germline CDR1 and CDR2: LNHDA and SQIVND (reference sequence). V was trimmed by 1 base and J by 4 bases, leaving 3 bases between them. CDR3 loop: CASSIAADTQYF. The DNA for the CDR3 is TGTGCCAGTAGTATAGCGGCAGATACGCAGTATTTT. The whole variable domain, remainder taken from reference TRBV19 and TRBJ2-3, is DGGITQSPKYLFRKEGQNVTLSCEQNLNHDAMYWYRQDPGQGLRLIYYSQIVNDFQKGDIAEGYSVSREKKESFPLTVTSAQKNPTAFYLCASSIAADTQYFGPGTRLTVL.

The gene calls are TRBV7-8 and TRBJ2-7; maybe TRBD1 (6 bases). The V and J ends lost 1 base and 1 base respectively, with 23 bases between them. From germline, CDR1 is SGHVS and CDR2 FQNEAQ. The CDR3 contains 19 residues. The CDR3, as DNA: TGTGCCAGCAGCTTAGGGAGTGGGTTGGGGTCAGGGGCTTCCTACGAGCAGTACTTC. Translation gives CASSLGSGLGSGASYEQYF.

This clone was detected once. The chain recombines TRBV29-1 with TRBJ1-6; D gene ambiguous. From germline, CDR1 is SQVTM and CDR2 ANQGSEA. Between the trimmed V and J ends, which lost 4 bases and 6 bases, there was a span of 13 bases. The CDR3 sequence is 14 residues long. In DNA, the CDR3 is TGCAGCGTTGCGGTAGGAGACCCTAATTCACCCCTCCACTTT. As protein: CSVAVGDPNSPLHF.

This clone occurred once. The rearrangement joins TRBV4-2 to TRBJ1-4, with 12 bases lining up with TRBD1. J gave up 8 bases and V 4 bases, and 5 bases lay outside the gene matches. The CDR3 totals 15 residues. Germline V gene data show CDR1 as LGHNA and CDR2 as YNFKEQ. The CDR3 DNA reads TGTGCCAGCAGCCTACGGGACAGGGGGCCGGAAAAACTGTTTTTT. It translates to CASSLRDRGPEKLFF.

V and J are TRBV15 and TRBJ2-3, with D possibly being TRBD1 (5 bases). V shed 0 bases and J shed 3 bases, with 13 bases lying between them. Germline V gene sequence: CDR1 LNHNV, CDR2 YYDKDF (reference sequence). This CDR3 spans 16 amino acids. CDR3: CATSRDRGKSTDTQYF. Here the CDR3 DNA reads TGTGCCACCAGCAGAGATAGGGGTAAATCAACAGATACGCAGTATTTT.

This clone occurred once. This chain uses TRBV19 with TRBJ2-2; perhaps TRBD1 as D (5 bases). The CDR3 length is 13 residues. The V gene lost 3 bases and the J gene lost 6 bases, with 8 bases spanning the gap. Looked up from germline, CDR1 is LNHDA and CDR2 is SQIVND (reference sequence). The CDR3 region has the DNA TGTGCCAGTAGTATTATAGGGGCCGGGGAGCTGTTTTTT. It codes for CASSIIGAGELFF.